This TCR beta chain comes out of a study of control samples from healthy donors and cancer patients. Libraries were prepared by immunoSEQ multiplex PCR; TCRdb keeps only in-frame clonotypes and omits some of them. The sample lists roughly 95,000 clones; around 88% were seen once. The V gene lost 5 bases and the J gene lost 10 bases, with 18 bases spanning the gap. There are 14 residues in the CDR3. Germline V gene sequence: CDR1 MNHEY, CDR2 SMNVEV (reference sequence). The TCR was taken from a young man in good health. The sample taken for sequencing was blood. V and J are TRBV27 and TRBJ1-5; D gene unclear. The CDR3 nucleotides read TGTGCCAGCAGTATTGGTGTTGGGATCTATCCCCAGCATTTT. It translates to CASSIGVGIYPQHF.